This TCR beta chain was observed in a study of T-cell reconstitution after alpha-beta-depleted transplantation in children. This clonotype showed up just a few times. The germline V and J ends were trimmed by 5 bases and 1 base, with 14 bases remaining between them. This CDR3 spans 15 amino acids. CDR1 is SEHNR and CDR2 is FQNEAQ in the germline V gene (reference sequence). The library targeted TCRbeta and was prepared with unique molecular identifiers. TCRdb fed the PCR reads into MiXCR, producing one record per CDR3 protein. The sample has hundreds of thousands of distinct CDR3 sequences, about 10% seen once.

The TCR originated in a human donor who donated a stem cell graft to a child with acute myeloid leukemia. This chain uses TRBV7-9 with TRBJ1-1; D uncertain. Sequencing was performed on PBMCs from the stem cell graft donor, taken from the stem cell graft. The CDR3 here is CASSPRDDGNTEAFF. DNA for the CDR3: TGTGCCAGCAGCCCTAGGGATGACGGGAACACTGAAGCTTTCTTT.